This entry describes one TCR beta chain. Its antigen remains unknown. The sample is drawn from a study of T cell responses to AZD1222 COVID-19 vaccine. Here immunoSEQ multiplex PCR was the method, and the copy in TCRdb shows in-frame clones only, minus some. There are 130,000 or so clones in the sample; approximately 91% occur only once, and around a quarter lies in the top ten. Regarding the study as a whole: Baseline seropositivity occurred in only a handful of AZD1222 recipients.

This clonotype was obtained from an adult in good health. The sequences come from peripheral blood, collected on day 0 of AZD1222 vaccination.

The CDR3 spells CASSLGQGGGYTF. The CDR3 DNA follows: TGTGCCAGCAGCCTGGGACAGGGCGGTGGCTACACCTTC. This chain links TRBV7-8 with TRBJ1-2, with 9 bases fitting TRBD1. CDR1 SGHVS and CDR2 FQNEAQ come from the germline V gene. Trimming took 5 bases from V and 7 from J; bases not matched to a gene: 5. CDR3 length equals 13 residues.